The text below deals with one T cell receptor beta chain. Its antigen is not known. This sample is drawn from a study of cytomegalovirus exposure and HLA in healthy donors. As for the study in general: Genetic ancestry analysis placed over 65% of the 398 donors that were genotyped in the Caucasian-associated cluster. Study-wide points: Later findings reportedly placed an Asian-associated ancestry cluster below the approximately 700-donor mean for N-insertions.

Both 60 Vbeta primers and 13 Jbeta primers went into the PCR. TCRdb's table, derived via immunoSEQ multiplex PCR, lists solely in-frame clones and lacks some. The repertoire holds about 190,000 clones, with roughly 75% as singletons. CDR1 and CDR2 (germline): SQVTM, ANQGSEA. Trimming removed 1 base from V and 5 bases from J; junction bases left unmatched: 6. The CDR3 contains 15 residues. J is TRBJ2-1 and V is TRBV29-1, with 9 bases that match TRBD2. Sequencing used PBMCs. The receptor comes from a man under 40 in good health and CMV-seropositive. CDR3 loop: CSVEGLAVRDNEQFF. DNA for the CDR3: TGCAGCGTTGAAGGACTAGCGGTGAGGGACAATGAGCAGTTCTTC.